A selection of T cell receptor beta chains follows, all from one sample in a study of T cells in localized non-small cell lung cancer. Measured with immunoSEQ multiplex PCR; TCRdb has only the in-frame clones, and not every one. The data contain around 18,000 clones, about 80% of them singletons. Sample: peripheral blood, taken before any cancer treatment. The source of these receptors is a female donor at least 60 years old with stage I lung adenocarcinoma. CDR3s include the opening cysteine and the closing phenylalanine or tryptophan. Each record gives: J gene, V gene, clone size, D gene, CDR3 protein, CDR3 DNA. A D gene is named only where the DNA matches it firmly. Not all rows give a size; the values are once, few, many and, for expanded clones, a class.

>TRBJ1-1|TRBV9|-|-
CASSPPLGSNTEAFF
TGTGCCAGCAGCCCCCCGCTCGGGTCGAACACTGAAGCTTTCTTT
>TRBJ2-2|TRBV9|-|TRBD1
CASSAPTGGAPGTGELFF
TGTGCCAGCAGCGCCCCGACAGGGGGCGCCCCCGGAACCGGGGAGCTGTTTTTT
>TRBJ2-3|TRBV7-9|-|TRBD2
CASSLDRGGGRYF
TGTGCCAGCAGCTTAGACCGCGGGGGAGGGCGGTATTTT
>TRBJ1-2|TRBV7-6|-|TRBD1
CASSLSGGHYGYTF
TGTGCCAGCAGCTTATCAGGGGGCCACTATGGCTACACCTTC
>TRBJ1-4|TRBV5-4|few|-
CAVQGGTNEKLFF
TGTGCCGTACAGGGTGGAACTAATGAAAAACTGTTTTTT
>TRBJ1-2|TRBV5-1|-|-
CASSLTGGGYTF
TGCGCCAGCAGCCTTACAGGAGGAGGCTACACCTTC
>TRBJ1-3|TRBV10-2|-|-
CASRAGNTIYF
TGCGCCAGCAGAGCTGGAAACACCATATATTTT
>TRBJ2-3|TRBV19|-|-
CASSRGAADTQYF
TGTGCCAGTAGTCGGGGGGCGGCGGATACGCAGTATTTT
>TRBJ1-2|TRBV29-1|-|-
CSVEDEARAGYTF
TGCAGCGTTGAAGATGAGGCCAGGGCTGGCTACACCTTC
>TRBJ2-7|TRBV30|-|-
CAWSPVDIGGQYF
TGTGCCTGGAGTCCTGTGGATATAGGGGGGCAGTACTTC
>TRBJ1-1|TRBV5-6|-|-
CASSLGGFNTEAFF
TGTGCCAGCAGCTTGGGGGGGTTCAACACTGAAGCTTTCTTT
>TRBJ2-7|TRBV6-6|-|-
CASSYGPLSDEQYF
TGTGCCAGCAGTTATGGACCTTTGAGCGACGAGCAGTACTTC
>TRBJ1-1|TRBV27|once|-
CASSLFFLGGNTEAFF
TGTGCCAGCAGTTTATTTTTTCTCGGTGGAAACACTGAAGCTTTCTTT
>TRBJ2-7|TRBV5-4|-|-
CASSPGGRGIYEQYF
TGTGCCAGCAGCCCGGGGGGCAGGGGGATCTACGAGCAGTACTTC
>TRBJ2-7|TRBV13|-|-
CASSPYPWRGNYEQYF
TGTGCCAGCAGCCCCTACCCCTGGCGGGGAAACTACGAGCAGTACTTC
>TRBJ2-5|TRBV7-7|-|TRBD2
CASSFGSGGPQETQYF
TGTGCCAGCAGCTTCGGCAGCGGGGGGCCTCAAGAGACCCAGTACTTC
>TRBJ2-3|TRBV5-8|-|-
CATSSGTTITDTQYF
TGTGCCACCTCCTCCGGGACAACCATCACAGATACGCAGTATTTT
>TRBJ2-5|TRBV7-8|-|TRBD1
CASSFYRGRETQYF
TGTGCCAGCAGCTTCTACAGGGGGCGGGAGACCCAGTACTTC
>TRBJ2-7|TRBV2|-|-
CASSPREQYF
TGTGCCAGCAGCCCCCGAGAGCAGTACTTC
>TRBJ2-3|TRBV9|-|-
CASSADSKPFTDTQYF
TGTGCCAGCAGCGCCGACAGCAAGCCATTCACAGATACGCAGTATTTT
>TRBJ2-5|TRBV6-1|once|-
CASSSRGETQYF
TGTGCCAGCAGTAGCCGCGGCGAGACCCAGTACTTC
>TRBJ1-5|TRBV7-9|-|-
CASTSVGQPQHF
TGTGCCAGCACCTCTGTGGGTCAGCCCCAGCATTTT
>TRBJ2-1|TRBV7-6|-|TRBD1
CASSTTFRDRDNEQFF
TGTGCCAGCAGTACTACATTCAGGGACAGGGACAATGAGCAGTTCTTC
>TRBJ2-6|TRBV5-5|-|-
CASSLGGTGANVLTF
TGTGCCAGCAGCTTGGGAGGGACTGGGGCCAACGTCCTGACTTTC
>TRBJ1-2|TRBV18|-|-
CASSLPDRNYGYTF
TGTGCCAGCTCACTTCCAGACAGGAACTATGGCTACACCTTC
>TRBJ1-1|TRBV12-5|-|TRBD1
CASGPPGQGLFEDTEAFF
TGTGCTAGTGGTCCCCCCGGACAGGGGCTTTTTGAGGACACTGAAGCTTTCTTT
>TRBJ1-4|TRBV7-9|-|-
CASSLGVVDEKLFF
TGTGCCAGCAGCTTAGGGGTGGTCGATGAAAAACTGTTTTTT
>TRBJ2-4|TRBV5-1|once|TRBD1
CASSFNTGVAKNIQYF
TGCGCCAGCAGCTTTAATACAGGGGTAGCCAAAAACATTCAGTACTTC
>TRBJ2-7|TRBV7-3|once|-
CASSLFGPSWGINEQYF
TGTGCCAGCAGCTTATTCGGGCCTTCCTGGGGGATCAACGAGCAGTACTTC
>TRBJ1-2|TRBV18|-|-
CASSPALEGSYGYTF
TGTGCCAGCTCACCTGCATTAGAGGGCAGCTATGGCTACACCTTC
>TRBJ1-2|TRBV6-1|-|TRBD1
CASSEGIEDRGRGYTF
TGTGCCAGCAGTGAGGGAATTGAGGACAGGGGACGTGGCTACACCTTC
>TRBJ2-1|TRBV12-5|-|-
CASAPREGAQYNEQFF
TGTGCTAGTGCCCCCAGGGAGGGGGCGCAGTACAATGAGCAGTTCTTC
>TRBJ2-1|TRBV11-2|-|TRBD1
CASSFSDRGRNEQFF
TGTGCCAGCAGCTTTTCCGACAGGGGGAGAAATGAGCAGTTCTTC
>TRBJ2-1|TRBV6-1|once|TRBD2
CASSEAVAGGWDEQFF
TGTGCCAGCAGTGAAGCTGTAGCGGGGGGCTGGGATGAGCAGTTCTTC
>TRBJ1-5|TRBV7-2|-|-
CASSLGQPQHF
TGTGCCAGCAGCTTGGGGCAGCCCCAGCATTTT
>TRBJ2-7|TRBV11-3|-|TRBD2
CASSVGTTAESEQYF
TGTGCCAGCAGCGTCGGGACTACCGCGGAATCCGAGCAGTACTTC
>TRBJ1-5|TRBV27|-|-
CASSLFSLGKGQPQHF
TGTGCCAGCAGTTTATTTTCCCTGGGAAAGGGTCAGCCCCAGCATTTT
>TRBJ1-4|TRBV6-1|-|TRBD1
CASSEFGQGTEKLFF
TGTGCCAGCAGTGAGTTCGGACAGGGCACTGAAAAACTGTTTTTT
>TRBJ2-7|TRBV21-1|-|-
CASSRWTVAGYEQYF
TGTGCCAGCAGCAGATGGACAGTCGCGGGGTACGAGCAGTACTTC
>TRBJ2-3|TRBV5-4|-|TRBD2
CASSLRLAGGPSTDTQYF
TGTGCCAGCAGCTTGCGGCTAGCGGGGGGACCTAGCACAGATACGCAGTATTTT
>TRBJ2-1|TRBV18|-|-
CASSPPIPPRGGTYNEQFF
TGTGCCAGCTCACCACCCATCCCCCCGAGGGGGGGGACCTACAATGAGCAGTTCTTC
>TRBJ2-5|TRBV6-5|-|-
CASSWAEETQYF
TGTGCCAGCAGTTGGGCAGAAGAGACCCAGTACTTC
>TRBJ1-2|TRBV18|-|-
CASSQSTGKANYGYTF
TGTGCCAGCTCACAGTCGACAGGCAAAGCTAACTATGGCTACACCTTC
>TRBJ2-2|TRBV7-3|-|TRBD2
CASSPGTSGTGELFF
TGTGCCAGCAGCCCCGGGACTAGTGGCACCGGGGAGCTGTTTTTT
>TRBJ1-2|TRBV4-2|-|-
CASSQEGGGYGYTF
TGTGCCAGCAGCCAAGAGGGGGGGGGCTATGGCTACACCTTC
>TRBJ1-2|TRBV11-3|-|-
CASSLVGGYGYTF
TGTGCCAGCAGCTTAGTCGGAGGGTATGGCTACACCTTC
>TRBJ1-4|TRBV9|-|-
CASSVAPTGAFEKLFF
TGTGCCAGCAGCGTAGCCCCCACGGGGGCATTTGAAAAACTGTTTTTT
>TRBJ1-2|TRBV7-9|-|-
CASSLSEGGGYTF
TGTGCCAGCAGCTTGAGTGAGGGAGGGGGCTACACCTTC
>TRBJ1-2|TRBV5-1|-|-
CASSLGIYGYTF
TGCGCCAGCAGCTTGGGGATCTATGGCTACACCTTC
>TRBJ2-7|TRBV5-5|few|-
CASSRLARGSYEQYF
TGTGCCAGCAGCCGTCTAGCGCGAGGTTCCTACGAGCAGTACTTC
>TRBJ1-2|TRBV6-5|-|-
CASSYSGEGTAGYTF
TGTGCCAGCAGTTACTCGGGGGAGGGTACGGCTGGCTACACCTTC
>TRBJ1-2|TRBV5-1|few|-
CASSFPGGRIDGYTF
TGCGCCAGCAGTTTCCCCGGGGGGCGGATTGATGGCTACACCTTC
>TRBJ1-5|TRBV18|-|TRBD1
CASSRQSRGQRPQHF
TGTGCCAGCTCACGCCAGTCCAGGGGGCAAAGGCCCCAGCATTTT